The next 9 T cell receptor beta chains were all read from a single sample in a study of Graves' ophthalmopathy and Graves' hyperthyroidism. The TCR beta CDR3 regions underwent amplification from RNA transcripts. The workflow started with a first-round RT-PCR run with HTBI primers and then moved on to a second-round multiplex PCR. TCRdb independently ran MiXCR on the multiplex PCR reads; one entry per CDR3 protein. Altogether approximately 460,000 distinct CDR3 sequences are present, roughly 14% being singletons, with the ten largest covering about 9.4%. The sequenced sample consisted of blood. These receptors were obtained from a woman in her 30s with Graves' ophthalmopathy.

Many counts were recorded for this clonotype. The chain carries TRBV12-3 or TRBV12-4 and TRBJ2-2; 8 positions match TRBD1. V was pared by 6 bases and J by 3 bases, with 3 bases of the junction left unmatched. This CDR3 is built from 14 residues. CDR3 DNA sequence: TGTGCCAGCAGATCAGGGGGCGACACCGGGGAGCTGTTTTTT. Amino acid sequence: CASRSGGDTGELFF.

In its sample, this clonotype was seen many times. This chain uses TRBV6-1 with TRBJ1-1, with D uncertain. The length of the CDR3 is 14 residues. Germline V gene lookup returns CDR1 MNHNS and CDR2 SASEGT. V gave up 7 bases and J gave up 1 base, with 13 bases separating them. CDR3 residues: CASIAGRRNTEAFF. In DNA form, the CDR3 reads TGTGCCAGCATTGCCGGACGGAGGAACACTGAAGCTTTCTTT.

The chain is built from TRBV9 and TRBJ2-2; TRBD2 matches at 11 bases. The J segment lost 5 bases and the V segment lost 3 bases, leaving 6 bases of the junction unmatched. The germline gives CDR1 SGDLS, CDR2 YYNGEE. The CDR3 runs to 16 residues. In DNA form, the CDR3 reads TGTGCCAGCAGCGCTAGCGGGAGGCCCCGGACCGGGGAGCTGTTTTTT. Translation: CASSASGRPRTGELFF.

Only a few counts were recorded for this clonotype. The chain has TRBV18 and TRBJ2-7; D call uncertain. The CDR3 is made up of 16 amino acids. Germline V CDR1 and CDR2: KGHSH, LQKENI. Deletions cut 2 bases from V and 0 bases from J, with 14 bases between. The CDR3 protein is CASSPSNGYSSYEQYF. In DNA, the CDR3 is TGTGCCAGCTCACCATCGAACGGTTATAGCTCCTACGAGCAGTACTTC.

This clonotype was seen repeatedly, ten times or more. This chain connects TRBV12-3 or TRBV12-4 to TRBJ1-1; D call uncertain. Trimming pared 0 bases from V and 4 bases from J, leaving 0 bases between. The CDR3 covers 11 residues. The CDR3 region has the DNA TGTGCCAGCAGTTTAGCCACTGAAGCTTTCTTT. It codes for CASSLATEAFF.

This clonotype occurred many times. The V and J genes are TRBV12-3 or TRBV12-4 and TRBJ1-5; 8 bases line up with TRBD1. V lost 10 bases to trimming and J lost 7 bases; unmatched junction nucleotides: 9. The CDR3 consists of 13 residues. DNA of the CDR3: TGTGCCACGGGGGGACAGGAGGGCCAGCCCCAGCATTTT. It codes for CATGGQEGQPQHF.

This clonotype has a handful of counts. This chain links TRBV30 with TRBJ2-6, with D maybe TRBD1 (5 bases). The CDR3 is 16 residues long. Deletions cut 0 bases from V and 0 bases from J, with 9 bases between. CDR1 GTSNPN and CDR2 SVGIG come from the germline V gene (reference sequence). CDR3 residues: CAWSVQGVSGANVLTF. CDR3 DNA: TGTGCCTGGAGTGTCCAGGGCGTCTCTGGGGCCAACGTCCTGACTTTC.

This clonotype was observed many times. The CDR3 DNA is TGCAGCGGTGTTTCCGGGACAGGGGTTGAAGAGACCCAGTACTTC. It yields the protein CSGVSGTGVEETQYF. The genes are TRBV29-1 and TRBJ2-5, with TRBD1 matching 10 bases. Germline V gene lookup returns CDR1 SQVTM and CDR2 ANQGSEA. V lost 7 bases to trimming and J lost 3 bases; unmatched junction nucleotides: 11. CDR3 length: 15 residues.

This clonotype was detected ten times or more. The CDR3 DNA reads TGTGCCAGCTCACGGGACACCTATAATTCACCCCTCCACTTT. Its protein product is CASSRDTYNSPLHF. The rearrangement links TRBV18 to TRBJ1-6, with a weak D call TRBD1 (6 bases). The CDR3 is 14 amino acids. Trimming left V 4 bases short and J 2 bases short, with 6 bases between. From germline, CDR1 is KGHSH and CDR2 LQKENI.